These T cell receptor beta chains were read from a single sample in a study of OX40 agonist ivuxolimab in advanced cancers. Repertoires were generated with immunoSEQ multiplex PCR, while TCRdb's copy carries only in-frame clones and drops some. Of roughly 73,000 clones detected, roughly 80% appear once; the ten largest clones hold about 1.1%. This specimen was CD4+ or CD8+ T cells sorted from blood, taken in a trial of the OX40 agonist ivuxolimab. These receptor sequences come from an adult with an advanced solid tumor such as melanoma, head and neck, liver or kidney cancer. CDR3s leave out the opening cysteine and the closing phenylalanine or tryptophan.

V gene	J gene	CDR3 protein
TRBV18	TRBJ2-7	ASSPKQGTYEQY
TRBV7-9	TRBJ2-1	ASSLFASYNEQF
TRBV7-2	TRBJ2-2	ASSRLTGELF
TRBV18	TRBJ2-2	ASSPLSQGETGELF
TRBV28	TRBJ1-3	ASCRQASGNTIY
TRBV7-2	TRBJ2-7	ASSSNPGQNEQY
TRBV5-1	TRBJ1-1	ASSPSVRGDTEAF
TRBV7-8	TRBJ2-1	ASSPERLAGNEQF
TRBV7-2	TRBJ2-7	ASSSAHEQY
TRBV6-5	TRBJ2-5	ASRTGGIGETQY
TRBV4-1	TRBJ1-6	ASSQEGDRGYSPLH
TRBV19	TRBJ2-1	ASSPPTSSYNEQF
TRBV6-5	TRBJ2-5	ASSYPLAGGEETQY
TRBV6-5	TRBJ1-3	ASSLGLSGNTIY
TRBV28	TRBJ1-1	ASSFAQPGVEAF
TRBV30	TRBJ1-5	AWSVAGDQPQH
TRBV19	TRBJ2-3	ASSIEGGKGTDTQY
TRBV19	TRBJ1-1	ASSIRGSQGAVKEAF
TRBV7-9	TRBJ1-4	ASSSMGGWDEKLF
TRBV5-1	TRBJ2-7	ASSPATSGGLLSYEQY
TRBV5-4	TRBJ1-6	ASSTRDRGNNSPLH
TRBV5-1	TRBJ2-7	ASSLSGQVFYEQY
TRBV20-1	TRBJ2-5	SARGPGTQY
TRBV6-5	TRBJ2-1	ASRDNGVGNNEQF
TRBV6-1	TRBJ2-5	ASMGTGRYQETQY
TRBV6-1	TRBJ2-5	ASSPYGQALGEQY
TRBV7-2	TRBJ2-7	ASSDSGSYSYEQY
TRBV10-3	TRBJ1-5	AISESGATPQAPQH
TRBV28	TRBJ1-1	ASSLSFEAF